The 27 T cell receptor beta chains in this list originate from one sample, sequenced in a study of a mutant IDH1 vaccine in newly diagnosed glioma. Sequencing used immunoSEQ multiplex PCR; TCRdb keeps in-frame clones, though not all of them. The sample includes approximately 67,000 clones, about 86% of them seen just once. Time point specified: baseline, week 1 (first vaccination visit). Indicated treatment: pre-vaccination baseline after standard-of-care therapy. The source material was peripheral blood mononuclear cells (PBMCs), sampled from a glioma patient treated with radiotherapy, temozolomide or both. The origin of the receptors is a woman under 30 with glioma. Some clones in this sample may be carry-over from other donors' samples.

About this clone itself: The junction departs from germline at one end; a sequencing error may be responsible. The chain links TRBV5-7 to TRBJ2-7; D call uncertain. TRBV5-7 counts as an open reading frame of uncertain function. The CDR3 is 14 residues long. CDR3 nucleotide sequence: TGTGCCAGCACCTTGTCCGATTTTCCCTACGAGCAGTACTTC. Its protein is CASTLSDFPYEQYF.

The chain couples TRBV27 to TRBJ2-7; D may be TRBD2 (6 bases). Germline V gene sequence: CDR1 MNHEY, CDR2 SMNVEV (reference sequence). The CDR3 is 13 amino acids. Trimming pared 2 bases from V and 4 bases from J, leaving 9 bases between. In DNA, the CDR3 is TGTGCCAGCAGTTTAACTAGCAATTACGAGCAGTACTTC. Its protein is CASSLTSNYEQYF.

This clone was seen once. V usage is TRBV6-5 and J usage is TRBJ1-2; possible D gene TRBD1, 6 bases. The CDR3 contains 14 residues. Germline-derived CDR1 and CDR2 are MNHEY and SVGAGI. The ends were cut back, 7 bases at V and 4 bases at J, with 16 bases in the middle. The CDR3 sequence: CASNEGGGGYGYTF. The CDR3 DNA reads TGTGCCAGCAACGAGGGGGGGGGCGGCTATGGCTACACCTTC.

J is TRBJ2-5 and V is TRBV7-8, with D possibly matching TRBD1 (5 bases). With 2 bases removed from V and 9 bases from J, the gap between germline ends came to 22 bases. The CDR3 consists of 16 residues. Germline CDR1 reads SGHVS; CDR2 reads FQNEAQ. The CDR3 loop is CASSLSRGGGPGAQYF. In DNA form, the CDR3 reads TGTGCCAGCAGCTTAAGTAGGGGTGGTGGGCCTGGAGCCCAGTACTTC.

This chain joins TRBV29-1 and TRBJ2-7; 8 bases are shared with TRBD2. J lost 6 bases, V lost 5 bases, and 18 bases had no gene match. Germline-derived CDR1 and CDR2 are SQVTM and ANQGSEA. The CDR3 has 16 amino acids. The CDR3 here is CSVSGGTAGGLFEQYF. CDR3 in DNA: TGCAGCGTTTCCGGTGGTACGGCGGGAGGTTTGTTCGAGCAGTACTTC.

The CDR3 here is CASSQVGNTEAFF. DNA for the CDR3: TGTGCCAGCTCACAGGTGGGGAACACTGAAGCTTTCTTT. The J gene is TRBJ1-1, the V gene TRBV18, with D unresolved. Trimming removed 4 bases from V and 1 base from J, with 7 bases in between. The CDR3 extends over 13 amino acids. From germline, CDR1 is KGHSH and CDR2 LQKENI.

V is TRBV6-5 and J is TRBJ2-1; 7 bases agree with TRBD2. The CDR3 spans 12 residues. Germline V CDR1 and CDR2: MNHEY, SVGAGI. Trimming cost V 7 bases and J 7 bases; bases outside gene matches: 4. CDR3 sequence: CASTDGGNEQFF. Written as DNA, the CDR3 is TGTGCCAGCACCGACGGGGGGAATGAGCAGTTCTTC.

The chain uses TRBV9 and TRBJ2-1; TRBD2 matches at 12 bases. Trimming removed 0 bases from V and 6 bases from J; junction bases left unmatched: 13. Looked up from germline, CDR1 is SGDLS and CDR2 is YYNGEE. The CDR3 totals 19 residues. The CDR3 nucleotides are TGTGCCAGCAGCGTAGGAACCCTAGCGGGAGGGTCCAAAGGCAATGAGCAGTTCTTC. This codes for CASSVGTLAGGSKGNEQFF.

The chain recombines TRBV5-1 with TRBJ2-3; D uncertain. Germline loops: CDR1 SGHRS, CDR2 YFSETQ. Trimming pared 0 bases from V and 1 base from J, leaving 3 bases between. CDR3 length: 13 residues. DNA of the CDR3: TGCGCCAGCAGCTTGGGGGGCACAGATACGCAGTATTTT. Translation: CASSLGGTDTQYF. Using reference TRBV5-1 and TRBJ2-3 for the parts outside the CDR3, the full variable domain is KAGVTQTPRYLIKTRGQQVTLSCSPISGHRSVSWYQQTPGQGLQFLFEYFSETQRNKGNFPGRFSGRQFSNSRSEMNVSTLELGDSALYLCASSLGGTDTQYFGPGTRLTVL.

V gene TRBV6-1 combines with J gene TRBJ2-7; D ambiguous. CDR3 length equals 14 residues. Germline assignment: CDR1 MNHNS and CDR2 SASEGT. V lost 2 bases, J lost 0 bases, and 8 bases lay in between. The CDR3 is CASSELSSSYEQYF. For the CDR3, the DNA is TGTGCCAGCAGTGAACTTAGCTCCTCCTACGAGCAGTACTTC.

The CDR3 DNA reads TGCGCCAGCAGCTTCGGGCAGGACAATCAGCCCCAGCATTTT. Translating gives CASSFGQDNQPQHF. This chain uses TRBV5-1 with TRBJ1-5; no clear D gene. The germline V gene encodes CDR1 SGHRS and CDR2 YFSETQ. Trimming took 2 bases from V and 3 from J, leaving 9 bases between them. The CDR3 has 14 residues.

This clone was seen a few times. The CDR3 region is CASSLGDLNYGYTF. The CDR3 DNA reads as TGTGCCAGCAGCTTGGGGGACCTTAACTATGGCTACACCTTC. This chain uses TRBV7-6 with TRBJ1-2; D is perhaps TRBD1 (5 bases). The CDR3 length is 14 residues. Trimming left V 3 bases short and J 1 base short, with 9 bases between. Germline-derived CDR1 and CDR2 are SGHVS and FNYEAQ.

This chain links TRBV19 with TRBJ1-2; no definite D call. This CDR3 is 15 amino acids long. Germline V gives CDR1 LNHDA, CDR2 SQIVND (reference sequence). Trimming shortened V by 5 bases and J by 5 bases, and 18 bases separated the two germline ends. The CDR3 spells CASSAHWVSEYGYTF. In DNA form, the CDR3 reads TGTGCCAGTAGTGCCCATTGGGTATCGGAATATGGCTACACCTTC. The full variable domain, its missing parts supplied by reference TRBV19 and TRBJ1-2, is DGGITQSPKYLFRKEGQNVTLSCEQNLNHDAMYWYRQDPGQGLRLIYYSQIVNDFQKGDIAEGYSVSREKKESFPLTVTSAQKNPTAFYLCASSAHWVSEYGYTFGSGTRLTVV.

The CDR3 nucleotides are TGTGCCAGCAGCCATAGACTAGTTCCTCTACGAGCAGATACGCAGTATTTT. Amino acids: CASSHRLVPLRADTQYF. The J gene is TRBJ2-3, the V gene TRBV13; a weak D match, TRBD2 (6 bases). CDR3 length equals 17 residues. Germline-derived CDR1 and CDR2 are PRHDT and FYEKMQ (reference sequence). Trimming removed 5 bases at V and 4 bases at J, with 22 bases between.

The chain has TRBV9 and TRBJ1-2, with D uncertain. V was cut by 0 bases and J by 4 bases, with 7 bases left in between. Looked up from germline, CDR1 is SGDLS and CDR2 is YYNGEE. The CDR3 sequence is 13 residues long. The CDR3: CASSVVAGYGYTF. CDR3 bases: TGTGCCAGCAGCGTAGTGGCCGGCTATGGCTACACCTTC.

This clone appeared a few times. CDR3 in amino acids: CASSDQGDTGELFF. The CDR3 DNA sequence: TGTGCCAGCAGTGATCAGGGGGACACCGGGGAGCTGTTTTTT. J is TRBJ2-2 and V is TRBV6-4; 7 bases match TRBD1. V dropped 3 bases and J dropped 3; count of bases not matched to a gene: 1. This CDR3 spans 14 amino acids. In germline, CDR1 is MRHNA, CDR2 SNTAGT.

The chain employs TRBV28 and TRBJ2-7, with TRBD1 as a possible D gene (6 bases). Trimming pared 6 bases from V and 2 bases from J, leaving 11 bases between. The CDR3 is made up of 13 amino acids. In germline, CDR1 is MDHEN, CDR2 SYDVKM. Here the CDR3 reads CASRTGQAYEQYF. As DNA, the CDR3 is TGTGCCAGCAGGACGGGACAAGCCTACGAGCAGTACTTC.

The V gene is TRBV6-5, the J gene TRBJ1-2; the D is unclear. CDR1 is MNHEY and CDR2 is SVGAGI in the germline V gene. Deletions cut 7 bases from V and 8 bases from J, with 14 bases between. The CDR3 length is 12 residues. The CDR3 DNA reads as TGTGCCAGCATTACGTCGGAATCCGGCTACACCTTC. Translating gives CASITSESGYTF.

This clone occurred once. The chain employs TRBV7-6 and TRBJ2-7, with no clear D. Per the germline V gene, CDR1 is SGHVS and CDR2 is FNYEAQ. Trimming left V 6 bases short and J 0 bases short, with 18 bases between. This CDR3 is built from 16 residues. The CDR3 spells CASSSSPQSSSYEQYF. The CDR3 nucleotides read TGTGCCAGCAGTTCTTCACCTCAATCGAGCTCCTACGAGCAGTACTTC.

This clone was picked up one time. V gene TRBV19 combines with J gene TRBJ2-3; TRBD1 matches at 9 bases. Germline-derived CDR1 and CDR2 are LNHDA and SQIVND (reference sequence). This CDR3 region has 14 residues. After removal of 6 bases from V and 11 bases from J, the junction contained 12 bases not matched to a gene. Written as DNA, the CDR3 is TGTGCCAGTAGACCAGGGACAGGGCGTTTGGGGCAGTATTTT. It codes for CASRPGTGRLGQYF. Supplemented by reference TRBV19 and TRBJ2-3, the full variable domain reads DGGITQSPKYLFRKEGQNVTLSCEQNLNHDAMYWYRQDPGQGLRLIYYSQIVNDFQKGDIAEGYSVSREKKESFPLTVTSAQKNPTAFYLCASRPGTGRLGQYFGPGTRLTVL.

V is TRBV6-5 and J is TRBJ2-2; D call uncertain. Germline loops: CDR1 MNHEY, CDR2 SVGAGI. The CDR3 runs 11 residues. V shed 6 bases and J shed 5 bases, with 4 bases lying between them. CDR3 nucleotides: TGTGCCAGCAGACGAACCGGGGAGCTGTTTTTT. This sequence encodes CASRRTGELFF.

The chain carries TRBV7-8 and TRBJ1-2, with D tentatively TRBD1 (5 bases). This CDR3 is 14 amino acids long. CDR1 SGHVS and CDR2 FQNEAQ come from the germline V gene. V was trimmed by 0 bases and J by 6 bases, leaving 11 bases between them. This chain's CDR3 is CASSLAGGGDGYTF. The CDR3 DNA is TGTGCCAGCAGCTTAGCGGGGGGGGGAGATGGCTACACCTTC. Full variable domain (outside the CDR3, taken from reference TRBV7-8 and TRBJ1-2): GAGVSQSPRYKVAKRGQDVALRCDPISGHVSLFWYQQALGQGPEFLTYFQNEAQLDKSGLPSDRFFAERPEGSVSTLKIQRTQQEDSAVYLCASSLAGGGDGYTFGSGTRLTVV.

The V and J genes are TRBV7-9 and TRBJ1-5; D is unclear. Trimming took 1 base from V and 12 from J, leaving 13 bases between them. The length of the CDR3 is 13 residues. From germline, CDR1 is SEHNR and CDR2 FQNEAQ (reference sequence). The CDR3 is CASSLVGISDQHF. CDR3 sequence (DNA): TGTGCCAGCAGCTTAGTAGGGATTTCAGACCAGCATTTT.

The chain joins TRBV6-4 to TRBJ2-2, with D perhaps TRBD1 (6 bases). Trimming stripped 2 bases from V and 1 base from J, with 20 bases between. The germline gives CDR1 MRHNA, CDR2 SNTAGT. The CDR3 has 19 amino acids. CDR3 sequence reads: CASSDRIAYGQLNTGELFF. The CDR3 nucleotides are TGTGCCAGCAGTGACCGAATAGCCTACGGACAGCTGAACACCGGGGAGCTGTTTTTT.

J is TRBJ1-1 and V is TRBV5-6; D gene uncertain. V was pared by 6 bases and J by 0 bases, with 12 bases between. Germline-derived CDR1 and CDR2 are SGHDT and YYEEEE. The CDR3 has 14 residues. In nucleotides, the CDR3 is TGTGCCAGCACCCGAGGGCGTTTGAACACTGAAGCTTTCTTT. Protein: CASTRGRLNTEAFF.

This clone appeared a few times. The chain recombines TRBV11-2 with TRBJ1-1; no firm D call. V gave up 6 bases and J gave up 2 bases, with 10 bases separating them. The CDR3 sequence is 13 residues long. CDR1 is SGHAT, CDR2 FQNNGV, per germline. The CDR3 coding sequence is TGTGCCAGCAGTTATACTAGAAACACTGAAGCTTTCTTT. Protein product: CASSYTRNTEAFF.

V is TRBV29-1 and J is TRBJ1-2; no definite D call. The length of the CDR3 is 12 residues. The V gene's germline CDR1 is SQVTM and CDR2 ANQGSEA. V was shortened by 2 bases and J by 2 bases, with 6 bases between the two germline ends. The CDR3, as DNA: TGCAGCGTTGAAACAGCGAACTATGGCTACACCTTC. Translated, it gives CSVETANYGYTF.